This record looks at one T cell receptor (beta chain) sequence and its context. MiXCR, run by TCRdb on the 5' RACE reads, gives a single entry per CDR3 protein. Altogether tens of thousands of distinct CDR3 sequences are present, 15% to 20% being singletons, with the ten largest covering around 4.6%. The data belong to a study of T cells of healthy individuals. The receptor was derived from a human donor in good health.

DNA for the CDR3: TGTGCCAGCAGTGAGGCCTATGGCTACACCTTC. The encoded protein is CASSEAYGYTF. The V gene is TRBV25-1, the J gene TRBJ1-2; D unresolved. This CDR3 spans 11 amino acids. The V gene's germline CDR1 is MGHDK and CDR2 SYGVNS. The ends were cut back, 3 bases at V and 4 bases at J, with 3 bases in the middle.